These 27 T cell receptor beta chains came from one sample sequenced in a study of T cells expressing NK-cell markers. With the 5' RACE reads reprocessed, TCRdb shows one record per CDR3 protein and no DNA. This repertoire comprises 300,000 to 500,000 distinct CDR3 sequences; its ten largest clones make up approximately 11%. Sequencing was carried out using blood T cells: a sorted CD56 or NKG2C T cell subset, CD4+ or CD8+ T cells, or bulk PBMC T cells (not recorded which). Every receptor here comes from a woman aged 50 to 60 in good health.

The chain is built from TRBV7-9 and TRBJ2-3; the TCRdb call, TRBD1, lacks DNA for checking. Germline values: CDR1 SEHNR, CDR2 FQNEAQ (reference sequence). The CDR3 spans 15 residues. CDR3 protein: CASSPQGVSTDTQYF.

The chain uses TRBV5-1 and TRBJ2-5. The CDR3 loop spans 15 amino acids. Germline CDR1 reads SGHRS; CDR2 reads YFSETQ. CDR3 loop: CASSFQGTDQETQYF.

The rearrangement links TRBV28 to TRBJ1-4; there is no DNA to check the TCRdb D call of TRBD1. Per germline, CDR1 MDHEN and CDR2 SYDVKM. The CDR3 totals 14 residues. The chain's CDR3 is CASSLDRGREKLFF. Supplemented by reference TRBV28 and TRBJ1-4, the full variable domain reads DVKVTQSSRYLVKRTGEKVFLECVQDMDHENMFWYRQDPGLGLRLIYFSYDVKMKEKGDIPEGYSVSREKKERFSLILESASTNQTSMYLCASSLDRGREKLFFGSGTQLSVL.

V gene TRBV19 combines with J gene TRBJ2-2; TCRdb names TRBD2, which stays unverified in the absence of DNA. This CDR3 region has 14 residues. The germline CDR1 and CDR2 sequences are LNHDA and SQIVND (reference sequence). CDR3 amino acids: CASTILAGTGELFF.

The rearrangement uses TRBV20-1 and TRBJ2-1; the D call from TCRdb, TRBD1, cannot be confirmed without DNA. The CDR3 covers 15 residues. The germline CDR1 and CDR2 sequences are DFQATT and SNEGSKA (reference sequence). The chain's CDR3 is CSAAGRRDSSHEQFF.

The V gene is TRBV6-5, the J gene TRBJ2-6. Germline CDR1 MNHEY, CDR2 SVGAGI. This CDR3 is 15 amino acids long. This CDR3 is CASSVGSSGANVLTF.

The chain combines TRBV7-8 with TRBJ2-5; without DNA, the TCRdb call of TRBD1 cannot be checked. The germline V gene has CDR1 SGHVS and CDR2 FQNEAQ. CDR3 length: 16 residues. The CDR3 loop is CASSLETGASGETQYF.

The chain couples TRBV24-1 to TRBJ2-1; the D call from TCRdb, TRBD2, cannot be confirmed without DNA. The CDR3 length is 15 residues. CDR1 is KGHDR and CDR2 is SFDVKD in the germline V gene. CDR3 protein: CATSRTSGRGNEQFF.

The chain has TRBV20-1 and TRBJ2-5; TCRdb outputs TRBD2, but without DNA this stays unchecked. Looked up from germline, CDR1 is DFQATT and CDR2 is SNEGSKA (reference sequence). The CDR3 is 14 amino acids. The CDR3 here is CSAPIGGPQETQYF.

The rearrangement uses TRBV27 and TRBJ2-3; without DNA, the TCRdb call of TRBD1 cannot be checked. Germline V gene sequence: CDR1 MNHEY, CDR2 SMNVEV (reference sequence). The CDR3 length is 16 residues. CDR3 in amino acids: CASSLTGQGYTDTQYF.

This chain's CDR3 is CASSSRGTLKAFF. The J gene is TRBJ1-1, the V gene TRBV12-3 or TRBV12-4. The CDR3 has 13 amino acids.

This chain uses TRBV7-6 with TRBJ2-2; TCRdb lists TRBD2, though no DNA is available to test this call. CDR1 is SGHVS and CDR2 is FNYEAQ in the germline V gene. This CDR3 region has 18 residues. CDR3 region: CASSLMGLAGAGTGELFF.

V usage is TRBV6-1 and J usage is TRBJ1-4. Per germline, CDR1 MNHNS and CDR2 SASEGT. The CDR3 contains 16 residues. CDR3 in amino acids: CATSRGRGKDNEKLFF.

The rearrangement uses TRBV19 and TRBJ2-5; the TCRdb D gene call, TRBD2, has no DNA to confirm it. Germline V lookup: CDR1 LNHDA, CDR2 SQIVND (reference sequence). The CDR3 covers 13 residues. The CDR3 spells CASSREGLNTQYF.

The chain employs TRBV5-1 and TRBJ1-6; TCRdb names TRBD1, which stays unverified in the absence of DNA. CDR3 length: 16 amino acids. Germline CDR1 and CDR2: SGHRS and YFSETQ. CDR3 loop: CASSLGEGEIGTPLHF.

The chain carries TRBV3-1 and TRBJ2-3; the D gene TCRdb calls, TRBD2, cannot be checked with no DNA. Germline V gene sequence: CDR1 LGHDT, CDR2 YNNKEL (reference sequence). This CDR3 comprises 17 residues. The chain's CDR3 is CASNDLAGGPDPDTQYF.

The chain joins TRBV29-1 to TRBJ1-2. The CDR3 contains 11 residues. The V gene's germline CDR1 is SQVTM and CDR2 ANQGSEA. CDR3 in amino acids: CSVIDINGYTF.

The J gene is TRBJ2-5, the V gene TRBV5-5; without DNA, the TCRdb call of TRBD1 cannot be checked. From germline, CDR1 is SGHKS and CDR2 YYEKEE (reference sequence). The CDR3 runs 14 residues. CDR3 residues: CASSPDGGIETQYF.

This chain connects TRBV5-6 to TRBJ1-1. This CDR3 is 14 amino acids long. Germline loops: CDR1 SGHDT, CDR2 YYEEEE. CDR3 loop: CASSFLTNIPEAFF.

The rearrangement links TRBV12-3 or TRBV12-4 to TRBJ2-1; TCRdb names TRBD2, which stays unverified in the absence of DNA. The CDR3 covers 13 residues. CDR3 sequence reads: CASSFGLVNEQFF.

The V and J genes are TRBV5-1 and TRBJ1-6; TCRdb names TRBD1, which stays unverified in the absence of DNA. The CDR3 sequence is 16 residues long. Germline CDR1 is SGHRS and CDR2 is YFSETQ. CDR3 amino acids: CASSLEGQGGYSPLHF. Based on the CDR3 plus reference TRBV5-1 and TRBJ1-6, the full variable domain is KAGVTQTPRYLIKTRGQQVTLSCSPISGHRSVSWYQQTPGQGLQFLFEYFSETQRNKGNFPGRFSGRQFSNSRSEMNVSTLELGDSALYLCASSLEGQGGYSPLHFGNGTRLTVT.

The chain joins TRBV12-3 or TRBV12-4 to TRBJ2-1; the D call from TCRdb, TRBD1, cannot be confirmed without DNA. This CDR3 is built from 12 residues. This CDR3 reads CASTQPPYEQFF.

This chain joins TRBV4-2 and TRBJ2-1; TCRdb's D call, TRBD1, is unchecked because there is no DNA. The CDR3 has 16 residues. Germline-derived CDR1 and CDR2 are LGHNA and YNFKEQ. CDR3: CASSQDGSGRGNEQFF.

CDR3 sequence: CASSASQGTRGYTF. J is TRBJ1-2 and V is TRBV6-1; TCRdb's D call, TRBD1, is unchecked because there is no DNA. This CDR3 spans 14 amino acids. Germline loops: CDR1 MNHNS, CDR2 SASEGT.

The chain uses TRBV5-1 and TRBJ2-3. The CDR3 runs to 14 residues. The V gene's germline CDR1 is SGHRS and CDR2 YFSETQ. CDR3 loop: CASSPTQSTDTQYF.

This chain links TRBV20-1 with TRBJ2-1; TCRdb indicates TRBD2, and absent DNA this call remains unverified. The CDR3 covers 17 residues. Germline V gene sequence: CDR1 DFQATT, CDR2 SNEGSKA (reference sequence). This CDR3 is CSASGTSGSEAYNEQFF.

CDR3 protein: CASSQGQVINGELFF. The rearrangement joins TRBV4-1 to TRBJ2-2. The CDR3 runs to 15 residues. Germline loops: CDR1 MGHRA, CDR2 YSYEKL.